The rows below give T cell receptor beta chains drawn from one sample of a study of T cell responses to AZD1222 COVID-19 vaccine. The repertoire was sequenced with immunoSEQ multiplex PCR; TCRdb's copy has only in-frame clones and lacks some. Among about 150,000 clones listed, approximately 88% were seen once. The sample in question was peripheral blood, obtained on day 0 of MenACWY control vaccination. These receptor sequences come from an adult in good health. Each CDR3 is given with its conserved first and last residue.

CDR3 protein: CATSEVWTETQYF; J gene: TRBJ2-5; V gene: TRBV24-1
CDR3 protein: CASSLRTSGEQYF; J gene: TRBJ2-7; V gene: TRBV4-3
CDR3 protein: CASSSLDRYNYGYTF; J gene: TRBJ1-2; V gene: TRBV27
CDR3 protein: CASSTTDYGYTF; J gene: TRBJ1-2; V gene: TRBV9
CDR3 protein: CASSLTGRASPLHF; J gene: TRBJ1-6; V gene: TRBV28
CDR3 protein: CASSYSTSGEEQYF; J gene: TRBJ2-7; V gene: TRBV6-5
CDR3 protein: CATSDRLARSYNEQFF; J gene: TRBJ2-1; V gene: TRBV24-1
CDR3 protein: CASSPRVPGDGYTF; J gene: TRBJ1-2; V gene: TRBV18
CDR3 protein: CASSPTSGPGNEQFF; J gene: TRBJ2-1; V gene: TRBV7-3
CDR3 protein: CASSSLRESYEQYF; J gene: TRBJ2-7; V gene: TRBV2
CDR3 protein: CASTEGNEQFF; J gene: TRBJ2-1; V gene: TRBV2
CDR3 protein: CASSLSGANTEAFF; J gene: TRBJ1-1; V gene: TRBV11-3
CDR3 protein: CASSPLDGDNEQFF; J gene: TRBJ2-1; V gene: TRBV5-5
CDR3 protein: CASSLVGRGSYTF; J gene: TRBJ1-2; V gene: TRBV7-8
CDR3 protein: CASSQEGDLRDEQFF; J gene: TRBJ2-1; V gene: TRBV4-3
CDR3 protein: CASSLGFNSYEQYF; J gene: TRBJ2-7; V gene: TRBV7-9
CDR3 protein: CASSLAPNPYNEQFF; J gene: TRBJ2-1; V gene: TRBV11-3
CDR3 protein: CASSPGTAVEKLFF; J gene: TRBJ1-4; V gene: TRBV5-1
CDR3 protein: CSVDPGTGGYEQYF; J gene: TRBJ2-7; V gene: TRBV29-1
CDR3 protein: CASSFGLAGPVQYF; J gene: TRBJ2-3; V gene: TRBV5-1
CDR3 protein: CASSIRQSSYNEQFF; J gene: TRBJ2-1; V gene: TRBV5-1
CDR3 protein: CAWSADRAHTGELFF; J gene: TRBJ2-2; V gene: TRBV30
CDR3 protein: CASSESGQREGYEQYF; J gene: TRBJ2-7; V gene: TRBV6-1
CDR3 protein: CASSVSVYNNEQFF; J gene: TRBJ2-1; V gene: TRBV2
CDR3 protein: CASSSTESNEQFF; J gene: TRBJ2-1; V gene: TRBV21-1
CDR3 protein: CASSQNRNTGELFF; J gene: TRBJ2-2; V gene: TRBV4-3
CDR3 protein: CASGGGTSGRTDTQYF; J gene: TRBJ2-3; V gene: TRBV2
CDR3 protein: CASSLGGTIDEQYF; J gene: TRBJ2-7; V gene: TRBV5-1
CDR3 protein: CASSLQQGDEKLFF; J gene: TRBJ1-4; V gene: TRBV18
CDR3 protein: CASSPQGATEAFF; J gene: TRBJ1-1; V gene: TRBV11-2
CDR3 protein: CASTLGGESNQPQHF; J gene: TRBJ1-5; V gene: TRBV21-1
CDR3 protein: CASSPGSDQPQHF; J gene: TRBJ1-5; V gene: TRBV18
CDR3 protein: CASSVAGTISGNTIYF; J gene: TRBJ1-3; V gene: TRBV9
CDR3 protein: CASSSDPQGEQFF; J gene: TRBJ2-1; V gene: TRBV7-2
CDR3 protein: CASSLADPRDGYTF; J gene: TRBJ1-2; V gene: TRBV5-1
CDR3 protein: CASSQDRGEGQPQHF; J gene: TRBJ1-5; V gene: TRBV3-1/TRBV3-2
CDR3 protein: CASSLSGDQGKLFF; J gene: TRBJ1-4; V gene: TRBV6-6
CDR3 protein: CASRQGLNQGTEAFF; J gene: TRBJ1-1; V gene: TRBV9
CDR3 protein: CASSRGQENTEAFF; J gene: TRBJ1-1; V gene: TRBV5-1